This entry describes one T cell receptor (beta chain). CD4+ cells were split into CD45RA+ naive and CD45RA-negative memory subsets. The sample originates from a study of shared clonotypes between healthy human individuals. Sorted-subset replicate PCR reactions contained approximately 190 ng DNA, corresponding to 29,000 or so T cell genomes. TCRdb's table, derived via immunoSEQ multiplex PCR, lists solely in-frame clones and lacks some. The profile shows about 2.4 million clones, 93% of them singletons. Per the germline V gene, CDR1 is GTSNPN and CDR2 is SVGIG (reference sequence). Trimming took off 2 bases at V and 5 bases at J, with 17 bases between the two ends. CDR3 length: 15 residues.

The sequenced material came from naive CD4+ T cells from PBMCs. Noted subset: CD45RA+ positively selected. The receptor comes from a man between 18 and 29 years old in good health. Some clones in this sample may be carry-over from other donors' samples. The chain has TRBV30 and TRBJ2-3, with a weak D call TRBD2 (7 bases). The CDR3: CAWSLGGPRRDTQYF. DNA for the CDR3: TGTGCCTGGAGTTTGGGGGGGCCAAGAAGAGATACGCAGTATTTT.